Each of the 30 T cell receptor beta chains below was sequenced from the same sample in a study of blood T cell repertoires in COVID-19. The method was immunoSEQ multiplex PCR; TCRdb's version includes in-frame clones alone and lacks a portion of them. The data contain around 100,000 clones, 85% of them singletons. The sample was peripheral blood. The receptors stem from a woman aged 55-70 years with COVID-19, enrolled during active disease.

This clone was counted once. V is TRBV2 and J is TRBJ2-2, with 7 bases lining up with TRBD2. Germline V gives CDR1 SNHLY, CDR2 FYNNEI. The CDR3 spans 14 residues. J lost 5 bases, V lost 4 bases, and 4 bases had no gene match. The CDR3 DNA reads TGTGCCAGCAGTGGACTAGCTTCAACCGGGGAGCTGTTTTTT. Its protein is CASSGLASTGELFF.

This clone was recorded only once. The CDR3 here is CASSQIRDREMNTEAFF. The CDR3 nucleotides are TGTGCCAGCAGCCAGATTAGGGACAGGGAGATGAACACTGAAGCTTTCTTT. This rearrangement joins TRBV11-2 to TRBJ1-1; 9 positions match TRBD1. The germline V gene encodes CDR1 SGHAT and CDR2 FQNNGV. V lost 5 bases, J lost 0 bases, and 10 bases stayed unmatched. The CDR3 runs to 17 residues.

The CDR3 is CASSLRPFGTGSNEQYF. The CDR3, as DNA: TGTGCCAGCAGCCTACGACCTTTTGGGACAGGGTCGAACGAGCAGTACTTC. The chain links TRBV4-2 to TRBJ2-7, with TRBD1 identical over 9 bases. Germline loops: CDR1 LGHNA, CDR2 YNFKEQ. The CDR3 runs to 17 residues. The junction had 15 bases not matched to a gene; V was cut back by 4 bases and J by 5 bases.

The V gene is TRBV28, the J gene TRBJ1-2; D not certain. The CDR3 runs to 13 residues. V gave up 6 bases and J gave up 4 bases, with 12 bases separating them. Per the germline V gene, CDR1 is MDHEN and CDR2 is SYDVKM. The CDR3 is CASSRQTGYGYTF. CDR3 nucleotides: TGTGCCAGCAGCCGTCAGACGGGCTATGGCTACACCTTC.

The gene calls are TRBV4-1 and TRBJ1-2, with 9 bases that match TRBD1. Germline CDR1 MGHRA, CDR2 YSYEKL. The ends lost 0 bases at V and 3 bases at J; junction bases unmatched: 8. The CDR3 runs 17 residues. CDR3 nucleotide sequence: TGCGCCAGCAGCCAAGAAGGACTGCGGGACAGGGACTATGGCTACACCTTC. Its protein is CASSQEGLRDRDYGYTF.

This sequence joins TRBV19 and TRBJ2-7; D possibly corresponds to TRBD2 (6 bases). Germline CDR1 reads LNHDA; CDR2 reads SQIVND (reference sequence). The germline V and J ends were trimmed by 4 bases and 2 bases, with 12 bases remaining between them. The length of the CDR3 is 14 residues. CDR3 DNA sequence: TGTGCCAGTAGTACTAGCGTAGAAGCCTACGAGCAGTACTTC. Its translation is CASSTSVEAYEQYF. The entire variable domain, with the rest obtained from reference TRBV19 and TRBJ2-7, is as follows: DGGITQSPKYLFRKEGQNVTLSCEQNLNHDAMYWYRQDPGQGLRLIYYSQIVNDFQKGDIAEGYSVSREKKESFPLTVTSAQKNPTAFYLCASSTSVEAYEQYFGPGTRLTVT.

The V gene is TRBV29-1, the J gene TRBJ1-2, with D possibly TRBD1 on 5 matching bases. The CDR3 runs to 11 residues. Trimming removed 5 bases from V and 6 bases from J, with 10 bases in between. CDR1 is SQVTM, CDR2 ANQGSEA, per germline. The CDR3 sequence: CSVSGRDGYTF. CDR3 nucleotides: TGCAGCGTTTCAGGGAGGGATGGCTACACCTTC.

This CDR3 reads CASSLGTASSYNEQFF. The CDR3 nucleotides read TGTGCCAGCAGCTTAGGGACGGCTAGCTCCTACAATGAGCAGTTCTTC. The chain recombines TRBV13 with TRBJ2-1; D gene unclear. CDR3 length equals 16 residues. Germline V lookup: CDR1 PRHDT, CDR2 FYEKMQ (reference sequence). The ends were cut back, 0 bases at V and 0 bases at J, with 9 bases in the middle.

V is TRBV5-1 and J is TRBJ2-7; 9 bases map to TRBD1. V trimming: 7 bases; J trimming: 5 bases; junction bases outside the gene matches: 13. The CDR3 contains 15 residues. The germline V gene has CDR1 SGHRS and CDR2 YFSETQ. The CDR3 bases are TGCGCCAGCCGACCGACCGGGACAGGGCCTAACGAGCAGTACTTC. It is translated as CASRPTGTGPNEQYF.

This chain links TRBV27 with TRBJ1-5; no definite D call. The CDR3 consists of 16 residues. Germline V gives CDR1 MNHEY, CDR2 SMNVEV (reference sequence). V lost 2 bases and J 4 bases, leaving 15 bases between the germline ends. For the CDR3, the DNA is TGTGCCAGCAGTTTAGCGTTGACTCCCCAAAATCAGCCCCAGCATTTT. It yields the protein CASSLALTPQNQPQHF.

The chain couples TRBV7-9 to TRBJ2-3; 7 bases are a match to TRBD1. There are 19 residues in the CDR3. V shed 7 bases and J 2 bases; nucleotides not matched to a gene: 21. Germline-derived CDR1 and CDR2 are SEHNR and FQNEAQ (reference sequence). The CDR3 protein is CASNPRDRPYFPLTDTQYF. The CDR3 DNA reads TGTGCCAGCAACCCAAGGGACAGACCCTATTTTCCACTCACAGATACGCAGTATTTT.

The chain links TRBV23-1 to TRBJ1-4; 8 bases fit TRBD1. TRBV23-1 is reported as an ORF; its role is uncertain. V lost 2 bases and J lost 2; bases outside the gene matches: 10. The CDR3 contains 18 residues. CDR3 in DNA: TGCGCCAGCAGTCAACAAAAGCCAGGGGGCAGGACTAATGAAAAACTGTTTTTT. Translating it yields CASSQQKPGGRTNEKLFF.

The rearrangement uses TRBV3-1 (or the pseudogene TRBV3-2) and TRBJ2-3; 7 bases are a match to TRBD2. Germline CDR1 and CDR2: LGHDT and YNNKEL (reference sequence). The CDR3 has 15 amino acids. V dropped 4 bases and J dropped 1; count of bases not matched to a gene: 5. CDR3 region: CASSRSGERTDTQYF. The CDR3 coding sequence is TGTGCCAGCAGCCGCAGCGGGGAACGCACAGATACGCAGTATTTT.

V and J are TRBV2 and TRBJ2-7; 7 bases are a match to TRBD1. The V gene end was trimmed by 8 bases and the J gene end by 6 bases; junction bases not matched to a gene: 7. CDR1 is SNHLY and CDR2 is FYNNEI in the germline V gene. The CDR3 length is 12 residues. The CDR3 DNA reads as TGTGCCAGCGGCCCGAGGGGGCGCGAGCAGTACTTC. Translating gives CASGPRGREQYF.

This chain connects TRBV27 to TRBJ2-1, with D possibly being TRBD1 (5 bases). Germline V lookup: CDR1 MNHEY, CDR2 SMNVEV (reference sequence). CDR3 length: 16 residues. The germline V and J ends were trimmed by 5 bases and 0 bases, with 14 bases remaining between them. CDR3 in amino acids: CASSPSGMSSYNEQFF. The CDR3 DNA reads as TGTGCCAGCAGTCCCTCAGGGATGAGCTCCTACAATGAGCAGTTCTTC.

The rearrangement links TRBV4-3 to TRBJ2-1; the match to TRBD1 covers 9 bases. After removal of 5 bases from V and 6 bases from J, the junction contained 5 bases not matched to a gene. This CDR3 is built from 14 residues. Germline V gene lookup returns CDR1 LGHNA and CDR2 YSLEER. In DNA form, the CDR3 reads TGCGCCAGCAGCTACGGGACAGGGAGCAATGAGCAGTTCTTC. This codes for CASSYGTGSNEQFF.

The gene calls are TRBV5-1 and TRBJ2-2, with TRBD2 matching over 7 bases. The J segment lost 1 base and the V segment lost 1 base, leaving 16 bases of the junction unmatched. The germline V gene has CDR1 SGHRS and CDR2 YFSETQ. The CDR3 runs to 20 residues. CDR3 DNA sequence: TGCGCCAGCAGCTTGTGGGGAGGGCAGGGAAGAGATGAGAACACCGGGGAGCTGTTTTTT. It codes for CASSLWGGQGRDENTGELFF.

This clone was counted at least ten times. The V and J genes are TRBV24-1 and TRBJ2-2, with D possibly matching TRBD2 (5 bases). V was shortened by 0 bases and J by 6 bases, with 7 bases between the two germline ends. CDR3 length equals 14 residues. The germline V gene encodes CDR1 KGHDR and CDR2 SFDVKD. The CDR3 sequence is CATSDLEGAGELFF. DNA for the CDR3: TGTGCCACCAGTGATTTGGAGGGTGCCGGGGAGCTGTTTTTT.

V and J are TRBV28 and TRBJ1-5, with 8 bases matching TRBD1. The CDR3 has 16 residues. CDR1 is MDHEN, CDR2 SYDVKM, per germline. V was clipped by 6 bases and J by 4 bases; unmatched bases: 11. The CDR3 bases are TGTGCCAGCAGGGAGTTTGACAGGGGAGGAAATCAGCCCCAGCATTTT. As protein: CASREFDRGGNQPQHF.

The V gene is TRBV7-2, the J gene TRBJ2-3; 10 bases align to TRBD2. CDR3 size: 15 residues. CDR1 and CDR2 (germline): SGHTA, FQGNSA. V shed 6 bases, J shed 2 bases, and the junction held 5 bases outside the gene matches. The CDR3 coding sequence is TGTGCCAGCAGTCCAAGCGGGGGGGTCACAGATACGCAGTATTTT. The encoded protein is CASSPSGGVTDTQYF.

The gene calls are TRBV18 and TRBJ1-6; perhaps TRBD1 as D (6 bases). CDR1 and CDR2 from the germline V gene are KGHSH and LQKENI. The CDR3 spans 15 residues. Trimming took 3 bases from V and 7 from J, leaving 13 bases between them. CDR3 sequence reads: CASSPTPTGNSPLHF. CDR3 coding DNA: TGTGCCAGCTCACCGACACCAACAGGGAATTCACCCCTCCACTTT.

The genes are TRBV18 and TRBJ1-2; 7 nucleotides line up with TRBD1. The CDR3 has 14 residues. The V gene's germline CDR1 is KGHSH and CDR2 LQKENI. Germline trimming cut 3 bases from V and 0 bases from J; bases unmatched to any gene: 1. Here the CDR3 reads CASSPTGSNYGYTF. In DNA form, the CDR3 reads TGTGCCAGCTCACCGACAGGGTCTAACTATGGCTACACCTTC.

V and J are TRBV7-8 and TRBJ1-4; 9 bases agree with TRBD1. Unmatched junction bases numbered 6, after V lost 2 bases and J lost 5 bases. The CDR3 has 16 residues. The V gene's germline CDR1 is SGHVS and CDR2 FQNEAQ. The chain's CDR3 is CASSLSGQGINEKLFF. In nucleotides, the CDR3 is TGTGCCAGCAGCTTATCAGGACAGGGGATAAATGAAAAACTGTTTTTT.

This chain connects TRBV5-8 to TRBJ1-1; 9 nucleotides match TRBD1. The V gene's germline CDR1 is SGHTS and CDR2 YDEGEE. The trim removed 0 bases at V and 1 base at J, leaving 7 bases unmatched. The CDR3 spans 17 residues. CDR3 bases: TGTGCCAGCAGCTTGGGGGACAGGGACGGCTGGAACACTGAAGCTTTCTTT. Translation gives CASSLGDRDGWNTEAFF.

In its sample, this clone was seen a few times. This chain links TRBV5-5 with TRBJ2-3, with D tentatively TRBD2 (5 bases). Trimming stripped 0 bases from V and 9 bases from J, with 8 bases between. In germline, CDR1 is SGHKS, CDR2 YYEKEE (reference sequence). CDR3 length: 12 residues. CDR3 loop: CASSLALATQYF. CDR3 nucleotide sequence: TGTGCCAGCAGCTTGGCCCTAGCCACGCAGTATTTT.

The rearrangement joins TRBV5-1 to TRBJ2-7; the D gene is possibly TRBD1 (6 bases). The CDR3 has 15 residues. CDR1 and CDR2 from the germline V gene are SGHRS and YFSETQ. The V and J ends lost 3 bases and 3 bases respectively, with 16 bases between them. The CDR3 DNA reads TGCGCCAGCAGCTCCTCCTGGGCAGGGGACTACGAGCAGTACTTC. Translation gives CASSSSWAGDYEQYF.

The V gene is TRBV5-5, the J gene TRBJ2-7; no clear D gene. Trimming pared 7 bases from V and 3 bases from J, leaving 23 bases between. The germline CDR1 and CDR2 sequences are SGHKS and YYEKEE (reference sequence). The CDR3 totals 16 residues. The CDR3 sequence: CASEAKWLSHGYEQYF. The CDR3 DNA is TGTGCCAGCGAGGCAAAATGGTTGAGCCATGGCTACGAGCAGTACTTC. The full variable domain, in which reference TRBV5-5 and TRBJ2-7 provide the parts outside the CDR3, is DAGVTQSPTHLIKTRGQQVTLRCSPISGHKSVSWYQQVLGQGPQFIFQYYEKEERGRGNFPDRFSARQFPNYSSELNVNALLLGDSALYLCASEAKWLSHGYEQYFGPGTRLTVT.

V usage is TRBV6-5 and J usage is TRBJ1-4; a weak D match, TRBD1 (5 bases). CDR3 length: 14 amino acids. V shed 5 bases and J shed 6 bases, with 13 bases lying between them. The germline V gene has CDR1 MNHEY and CDR2 SVGAGI. The CDR3 loop reads CASSLQGRYEKLFF. In DNA form, the CDR3 reads TGTGCCAGCAGTCTCCAGGGCCGGTATGAAAAACTGTTTTTT.

The chain recombines TRBV7-9 with TRBJ1-2; 8 bases align to TRBD1. This CDR3 has 15 amino acids. From germline, CDR1 is SEHNR and CDR2 FQNEAQ (reference sequence). V lost 5 bases to trimming and J lost 8 bases; unmatched junction nucleotides: 13. In DNA form, the CDR3 reads TGTGCCAGCAGCCAGGGACAGGAGGCGTATTGGGGCTACACCTTC. Protein sequence: CASSQGQEAYWGYTF.

The chain employs TRBV2 and TRBJ1-2, with D perhaps TRBD1 (5 bases). V shed 6 bases and J shed 5 bases, with 16 bases lying between them. This CDR3 has 14 residues. The germline gives CDR1 SNHLY, CDR2 FYNNEI. The CDR3 loop reads CASRQVAFGYGYTF. CDR3 sequence (DNA): TGTGCCAGCAGACAGGTAGCTTTCGGGTATGGCTACACCTTC. The full variable domain, rest sourced from reference TRBV2 and TRBJ1-2, is EPEVTQTPSHQVTQMGQEVILRCVPISNHLYFYWYRQILGQKVEFLVSFYNNEISEKSEIFDDQFSVERPDGSNFTLKIRSTKLEDSAMYFCASRQVAFGYGYTFGSGTRLTVV.